These 8 T cell receptor beta chains share one sample of origin, sequenced in a study of Graves' ophthalmopathy and Graves' hyperthyroidism (dated by TCRdb to between 2017 and 2018). Reads for this sample came from an Illumina HiSeq 2000. For repertoire sequencing, TCR beta CDR3 regions were amplified from RNA transcripts. The first round was an RT-PCR using HTBI primers with the Qiagen OneStep RT-PCR kit, and this first round was followed by a second-round multiplex PCR, then size selection and purification. TCRdb itself trimmed the public reads at Q25 with fastp, ran MiXCR and retained productive beta chains. Under each unique CDR3 protein, matching rows form one entry showing the most common genes and DNA. The sample data list 35,000 to 50,000 distinct CDR3 sequences, and about half of these were observed just once. The ten largest clonotypes hold approximately 27% of the sample. The sequencing input was peripheral blood. These receptors were collected from an adult woman with stable Graves' hyperthyroidism.

This clonotype was found many times. The chain recombines TRBV9 with TRBJ1-1; tentatively, D is TRBD1 (5 bases). Germline CDR1 reads SGDLS; CDR2 reads YYNGEE. CDR3 length equals 14 residues. V lost 3 bases and J 5 bases, leaving 14 bases between the germline ends. The CDR3 bases are TGTGCCAGCAGCGGACGAGGGGCGCGAACTGAAGCTTTCTTT. Translated: CASSGRGARTEAFF.

This clonotype was counted ten times or more. The genes are TRBV24-1 and TRBJ2-2, with D possibly being TRBD2 (6 bases). CDR3 length: 13 residues. With 7 bases removed from V and 5 bases from J, the gap between germline ends came to 10 bases. Germline V gives CDR1 KGHDR, CDR2 SFDVKD. This chain's CDR3 is CATREGGTGELFF. The CDR3 bases are TGTGCCACCAGGGAGGGCGGTACCGGGGAGCTGTTTTTT.

The chain employs TRBV2 and TRBJ2-7; 11 positions match TRBD1. The trim removed 6 bases at V and 3 bases at J, leaving 4 bases unmatched. Germline V gives CDR1 SNHLY, CDR2 FYNNEI. The CDR3 is 14 amino acids. CDR3 in amino acids: CASSQGTGGYEQYF. CDR3 DNA: TGTGCCAGCAGCCAAGGGACAGGGGGCTACGAGCAGTACTTC.

For this clonotype: At one end, the junction sequence differs from germline, possibly due to a read error. V is TRBV5-1 and J is TRBJ1-6; TRBD1 matches at 7 bases. Per the germline V gene, CDR1 is SGHRS and CDR2 is YFSETQ. The CDR3 has 17 amino acids. CDR3 nucleotides: TGTGCCAGCAGCTTACGGCACCAGGGACAGTCGTTAACACCCCTCCACTTT. The encoded protein is CASSLRHQGQSLTPLHF.

This clonotype is medium-sized within its sample. CDR3 in DNA: TGCGCCAGCAGCCTAAGACTTGATAATTCACCCCTCCACTTT. Translated, it gives CASSLRLDNSPLHF. The V gene is TRBV4-1, the J gene TRBJ1-6; D is unresolved. V gave up 4 bases and J gave up 5 bases, with 9 bases separating them. Germline V gene sequence: CDR1 MGHRA, CDR2 YSYEKL. This CDR3 comprises 14 residues.

As concerns this clonotype: It is unclear where the CDR3 begins or ends on the DNA, so no DNA is shown, and the CDR3 is as TCRdb lists it. CDR3 residues: CASSGTDRDMETQYFGPGTEAFF. The rearrangement links TRBV7-6 to TRBJ1-1; TRBD1, the table's D call, was not compared with the DNA. Germline CDR1 SGHVS, CDR2 FNYEAQ. Including both end residues, the CDR3 is 23 amino acids long.

This chain connects TRBV25-1 to TRBJ2-7; 9 bases are a match to TRBD1. Germline V CDR1 and CDR2: MGHDK, SYGVNS. V was pared by 6 bases and J by 6 bases, with 9 bases of the junction left unmatched. The CDR3 totals 14 residues. The CDR3 region has the DNA TGTGCCAGCAGGGGGGGGACAGGGTACGCCGAGCAGTACTTC. Translation: CASRGGTGYAEQYF.

The gene calls are TRBV20-1 and TRBJ2-2; 8 bases map to TRBD2. This CDR3 spans 12 amino acids. The V gene end was trimmed by 3 bases and the J gene end by 6 bases; junction bases not matched to a gene: 0. Germline assignment: CDR1 DFQATT and CDR2 SNEGSKA (reference sequence). CDR3 amino acids: CSASGRAGELFF. In DNA, the CDR3 is TGCAGTGCTAGCGGGAGGGCCGGGGAGCTGTTTTTT.